The sequence of this T cell receptor beta chain was determined in a study of T cell changes during pregnancy in multiple sclerosis. Assay used: immunoSEQ multiplex PCR; TCRdb lists only in-frame clones, some missing. The table includes roughly 90,000 clones, around 90% detected once. This clone was counted only a few times. The source of this sequence is a female donor with multiple sclerosis, enrolled in a pregnancy study. The sample here was peripheral blood, taken before pregnancy.

CDR3: CASSRRVGQNTEAFF. As DNA, the CDR3 is TGTGCCAGTAGTCGCAGGGTCGGACAGAACACTGAAGCTTTCTTT. The chain joins TRBV19 to TRBJ1-1; a weak D match, TRBD1 (5 bases). The CDR3 runs to 15 residues. The V end was cut by 5 bases, the J end by 1 base, with 14 bases between. Looked up from germline, CDR1 is LNHDA and CDR2 is SQIVND (reference sequence).